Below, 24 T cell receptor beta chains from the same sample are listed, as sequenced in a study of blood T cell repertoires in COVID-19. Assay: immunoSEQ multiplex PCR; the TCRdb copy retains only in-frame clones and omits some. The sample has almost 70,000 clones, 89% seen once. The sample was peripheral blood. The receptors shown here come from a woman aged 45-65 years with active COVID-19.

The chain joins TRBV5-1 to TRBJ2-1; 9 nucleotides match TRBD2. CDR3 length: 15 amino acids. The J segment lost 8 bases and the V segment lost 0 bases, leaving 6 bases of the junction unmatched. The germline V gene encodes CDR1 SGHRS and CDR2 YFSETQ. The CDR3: CASSLVLAGLHEQFF. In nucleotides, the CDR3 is TGCGCCAGCAGCTTGGTCCTAGCGGGATTACATGAGCAGTTCTTC.

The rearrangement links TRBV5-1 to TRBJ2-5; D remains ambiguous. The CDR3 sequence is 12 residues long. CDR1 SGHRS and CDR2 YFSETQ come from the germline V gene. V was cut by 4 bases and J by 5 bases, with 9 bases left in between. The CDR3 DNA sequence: TGCGCCAGCAGCGCATCCAGGGAGACCCAGTACTTC. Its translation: CASSASRETQYF.

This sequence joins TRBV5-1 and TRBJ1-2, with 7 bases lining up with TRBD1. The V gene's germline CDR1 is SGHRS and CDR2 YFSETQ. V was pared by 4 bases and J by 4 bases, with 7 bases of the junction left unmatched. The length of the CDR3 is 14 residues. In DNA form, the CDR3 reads TGCGCCAGCAGCCGGGAGGGACAGAGCTATGGCTACACCTTC. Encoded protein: CASSREGQSYGYTF.

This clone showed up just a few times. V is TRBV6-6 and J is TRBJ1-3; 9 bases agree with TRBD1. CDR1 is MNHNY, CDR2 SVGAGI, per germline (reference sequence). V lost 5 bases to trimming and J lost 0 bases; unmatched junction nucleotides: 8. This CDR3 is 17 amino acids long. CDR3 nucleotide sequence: TGTGCCAGCAGTCCTAGGACAGGGGCATACTCTGGAAACACCATATATTTT. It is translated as CASSPRTGAYSGNTIYF.

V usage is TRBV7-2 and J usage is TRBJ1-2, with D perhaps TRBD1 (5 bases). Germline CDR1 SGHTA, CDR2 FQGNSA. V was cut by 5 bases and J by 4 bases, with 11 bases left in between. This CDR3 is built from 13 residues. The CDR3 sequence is CASSRGGFYGYTF. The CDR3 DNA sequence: TGTGCCAGCAGCCGGGGGGGGTTCTATGGCTACACCTTC.

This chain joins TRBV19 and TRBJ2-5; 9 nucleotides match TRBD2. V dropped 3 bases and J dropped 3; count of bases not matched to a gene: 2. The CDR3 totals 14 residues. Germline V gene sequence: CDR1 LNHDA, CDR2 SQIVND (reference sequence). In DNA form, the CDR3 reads TGTGCCAGTAGTATCAGCGGGAGGAAAGAGACCCAGTACTTC. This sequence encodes CASSISGRKETQYF. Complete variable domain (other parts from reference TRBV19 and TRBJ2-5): DGGITQSPKYLFRKEGQNVTLSCEQNLNHDAMYWYRQDPGQGLRLIYYSQIVNDFQKGDIAEGYSVSREKKESFPLTVTSAQKNPTAFYLCASSISGRKETQYFGPGTRLLVL.

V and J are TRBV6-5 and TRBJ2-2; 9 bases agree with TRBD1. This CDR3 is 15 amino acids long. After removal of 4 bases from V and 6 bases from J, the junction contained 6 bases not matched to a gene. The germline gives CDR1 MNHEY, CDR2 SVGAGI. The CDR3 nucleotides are TGTGCCAGCAGTTTCGGGACAGGGTATCCCGGGGAGCTGTTTTTT. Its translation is CASSFGTGYPGELFF.

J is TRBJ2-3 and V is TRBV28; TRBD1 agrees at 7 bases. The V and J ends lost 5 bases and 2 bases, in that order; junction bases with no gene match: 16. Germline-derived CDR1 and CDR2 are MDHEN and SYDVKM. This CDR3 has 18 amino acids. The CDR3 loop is CASSPTAPQGTLTDTQYF. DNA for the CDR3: TGTGCCAGCAGTCCGACCGCCCCACAGGGGACCCTCACAGATACGCAGTATTTT. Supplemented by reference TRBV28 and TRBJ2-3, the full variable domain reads DVKVTQSSRYLVKRTGEKVFLECVQDMDHENMFWYRQDPGLGLRLIYFSYDVKMKEKGDIPEGYSVSREKKERFSLILESASTNQTSMYLCASSPTAPQGTLTDTQYFGPGTRLTVL.

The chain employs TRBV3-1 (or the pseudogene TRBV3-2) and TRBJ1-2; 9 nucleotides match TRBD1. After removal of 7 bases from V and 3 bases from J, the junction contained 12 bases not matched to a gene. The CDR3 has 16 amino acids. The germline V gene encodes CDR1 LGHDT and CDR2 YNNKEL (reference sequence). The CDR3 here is CASTLRQGVRDYGYTF. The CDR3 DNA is TGTGCCAGCACCCTCCGACAGGGGGTCAGGGACTATGGCTACACCTTC.

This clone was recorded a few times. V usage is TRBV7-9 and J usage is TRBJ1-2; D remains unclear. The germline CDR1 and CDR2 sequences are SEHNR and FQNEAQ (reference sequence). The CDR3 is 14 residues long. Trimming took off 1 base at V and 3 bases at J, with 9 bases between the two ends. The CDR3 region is CASSLDGGYYGYTF. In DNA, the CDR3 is TGTGCCAGCAGCTTAGACGGAGGGTACTATGGCTACACCTTC.

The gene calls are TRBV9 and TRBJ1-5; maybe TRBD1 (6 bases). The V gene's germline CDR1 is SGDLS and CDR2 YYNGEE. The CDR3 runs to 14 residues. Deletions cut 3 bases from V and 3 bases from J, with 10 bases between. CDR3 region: CASSDTGYNQPQHF. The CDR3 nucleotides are TGTGCCAGCAGCGACACAGGGTACAATCAGCCCCAGCATTTT. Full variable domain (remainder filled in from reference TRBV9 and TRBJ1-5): DSGVTQTPKHLITATGQRVTLRCSPRSGDLSVYWYQQSLDQGLQFLIQYYNGEERAKGNILERFSAQQFPDLHSELNLSSLELGDSALYFCASSDTGYNQPQHFGDGTRLSIL.

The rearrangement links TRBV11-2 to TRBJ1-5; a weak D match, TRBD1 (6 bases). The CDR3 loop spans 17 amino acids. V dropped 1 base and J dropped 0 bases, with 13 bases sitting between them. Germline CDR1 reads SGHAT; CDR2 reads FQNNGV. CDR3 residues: CASSLGWDKYSNQPQHF. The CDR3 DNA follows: TGTGCCAGCAGCTTAGGATGGGACAAGTATAGCAATCAGCCCCAGCATTTT.

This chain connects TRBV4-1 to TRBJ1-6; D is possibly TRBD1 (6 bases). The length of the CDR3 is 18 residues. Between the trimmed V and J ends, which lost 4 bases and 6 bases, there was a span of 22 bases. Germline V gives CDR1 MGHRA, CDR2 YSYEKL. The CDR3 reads CASSLSTGGGNVNSPLHF. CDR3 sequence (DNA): TGCGCCAGCAGCCTATCCACGGGGGGGGGCAATGTTAATTCACCCCTCCACTTT.

The CDR3 nucleotides are TGTGCCAGCAGCGTAGGGACTAGCAGCTACAATGAGCAGTTCTTC. Translating gives CASSVGTSSYNEQFF. The chain combines TRBV9 with TRBJ2-1, with TRBD2 matching over 8 bases. The V gene's germline CDR1 is SGDLS and CDR2 YYNGEE. The CDR3 has 15 residues. With 0 bases clipped from V and 3 bases from J, the junction kept 2 bases outside the gene matches. The variable domain in full, with the rest retrieved from reference TRBV9 and TRBJ2-1, is DSGVTQTPKHLITATGQRVTLRCSPRSGDLSVYWYQQSLDQGLQFLIQYYNGEERAKGNILERFSAQQFPDLHSELNLSSLELGDSALYFCASSVGTSSYNEQFFGPGTRLTVL.

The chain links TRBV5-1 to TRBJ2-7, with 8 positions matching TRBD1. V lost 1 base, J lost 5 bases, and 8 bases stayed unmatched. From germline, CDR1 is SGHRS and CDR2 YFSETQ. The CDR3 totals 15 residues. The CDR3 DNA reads TGCGCCAGCAGCTTGAGACAGGGGAATAATAACGAGCAGTACTTC. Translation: CASSLRQGNNNEQYF.

The CDR3 DNA reads as TGTGCCTGGAGTACCGGGACAGGGGTAGGAAACACCATATATTTT. Protein product: CAWSTGTGVGNTIYF. The chain combines TRBV30 with TRBJ1-3; 10 nucleotides match TRBD1. The CDR3 is 15 amino acids. V lost 2 bases, J lost 4 bases, and 5 bases stayed unmatched. Germline V gene data show CDR1 as GTSNPN and CDR2 as SVGIG (reference sequence).

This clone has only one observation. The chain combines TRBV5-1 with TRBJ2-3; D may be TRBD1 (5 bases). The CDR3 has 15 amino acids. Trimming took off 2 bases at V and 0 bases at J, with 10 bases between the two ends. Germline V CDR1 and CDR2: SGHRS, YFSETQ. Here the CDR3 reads CASSFGQGSTDTQYF. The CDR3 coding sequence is TGCGCCAGCAGCTTCGGCCAGGGTAGCACAGATACGCAGTATTTT.

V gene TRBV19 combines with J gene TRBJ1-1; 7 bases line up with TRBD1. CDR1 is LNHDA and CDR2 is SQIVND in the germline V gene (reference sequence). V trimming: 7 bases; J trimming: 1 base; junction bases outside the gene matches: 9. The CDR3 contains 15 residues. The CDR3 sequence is CASMGQSLGNTEAFF. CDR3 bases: TGTGCCAGTATGGGACAGTCTCTAGGGAACACTGAAGCTTTCTTT. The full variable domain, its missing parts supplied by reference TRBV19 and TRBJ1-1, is DGGITQSPKYLFRKEGQNVTLSCEQNLNHDAMYWYRQDPGQGLRLIYYSQIVNDFQKGDIAEGYSVSREKKESFPLTVTSAQKNPTAFYLCASMGQSLGNTEAFFGQGTRLTVV.

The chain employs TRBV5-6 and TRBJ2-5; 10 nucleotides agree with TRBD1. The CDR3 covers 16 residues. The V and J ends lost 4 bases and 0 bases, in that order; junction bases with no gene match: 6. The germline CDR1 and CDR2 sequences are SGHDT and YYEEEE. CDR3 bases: TGTGCCAGCAGCGTACGACAGGGGGCCAACCAAGAGACCCAGTACTTC. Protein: CASSVRQGANQETQYF.

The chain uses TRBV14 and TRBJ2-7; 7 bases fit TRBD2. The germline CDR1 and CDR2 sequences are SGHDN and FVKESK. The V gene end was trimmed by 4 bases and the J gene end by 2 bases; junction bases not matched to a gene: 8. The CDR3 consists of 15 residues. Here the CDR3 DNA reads TGTGCCAGCAGCCCCCTGGCGGGAGCGCCCTACGAGCAGTACTTC. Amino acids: CASSPLAGAPYEQYF. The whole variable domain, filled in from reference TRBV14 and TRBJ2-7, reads EAGVTQFPSHSVIEKGQTVTLRCDPISGHDNLYWYRRVMGKEIKFLLHFVKESKQDESGMPNNRFLAERTGGTYSTLKVQPAELEDSGVYFCASSPLAGAPYEQYFGPGTRLTVT.

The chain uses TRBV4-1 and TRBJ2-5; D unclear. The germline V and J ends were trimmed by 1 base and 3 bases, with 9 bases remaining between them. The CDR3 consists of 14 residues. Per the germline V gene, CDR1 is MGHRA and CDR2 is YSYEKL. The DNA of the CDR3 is TGCGCCAGCAGCCAAGTTTTGCGGAAAGAGACCCAGTACTTC. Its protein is CASSQVLRKETQYF.

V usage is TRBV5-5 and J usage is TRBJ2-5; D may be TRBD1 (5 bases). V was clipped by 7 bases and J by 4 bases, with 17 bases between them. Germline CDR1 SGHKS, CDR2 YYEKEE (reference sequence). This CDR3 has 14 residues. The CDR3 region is CASLRQGGGETQYF. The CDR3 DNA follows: TGTGCCAGCCTGCGTCAGGGTGGTGGAGAGACCCAGTACTTC.

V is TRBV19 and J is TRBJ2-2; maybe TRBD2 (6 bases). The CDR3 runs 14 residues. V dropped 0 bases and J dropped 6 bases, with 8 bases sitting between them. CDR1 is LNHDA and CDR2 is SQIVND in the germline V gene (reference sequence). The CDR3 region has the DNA TGTGCCAGTAGTATAGAATGGGGGGCCGGGGAGCTGTTTTTT. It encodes CASSIEWGAGELFF.

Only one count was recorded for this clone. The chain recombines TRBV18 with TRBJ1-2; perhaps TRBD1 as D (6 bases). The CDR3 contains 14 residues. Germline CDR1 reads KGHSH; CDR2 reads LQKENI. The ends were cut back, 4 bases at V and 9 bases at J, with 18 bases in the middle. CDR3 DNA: TGTGCCAGCTCACTACAGGGCGGAACCCCTAGCTACACCTTC. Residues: CASSLQGGTPSYTF.